This T cell receptor beta chain is drawn from a study of control samples from healthy donors and cancer patients. V dropped 7 bases and J dropped 5 bases, with 15 bases sitting between them. The CDR3 extends over 13 amino acids. Germline V gives CDR1 SGHVS, CDR2 FQNEAQ. Clones were sequenced by immunoSEQ multiplex PCR, and TCRdb holds only the in-frame ones, with some missing. This table has 120,000 or so clones, 85% to 90% appearing once. This receptor was taken from a woman in her sixties or seventies with lung cancer. Material for sequencing was PBMCs. The chain employs TRBV7-8 and TRBJ2-7; D unclear. CDR3 coding DNA: TGTGCCAGCACCTCGGAGTCAAGAAACGAGCAGTACTTC. It codes for CASTSESRNEQYF.